These 2 T cell receptor beta chains originate from one sample sequenced in a study of Ad26.COV2.S vaccination and SARS-CoV-2 variants. Treatment in this sample: some 19 received Ad26.COV2.S at low or high dose, single or two shots; 5 received placebo; per-sample allocation not given. Sampling was done on day 63 after the first vaccine or placebo injection. The data were produced by immunoSEQ multiplex PCR, yet TCRdb's version contains in-frame clones alone and is incomplete. The data contain around 300,000 clones, around 88% of them singletons. The sequencing here drew on peripheral blood, taken in a trial of Ad26.COV2.S vaccine versus placebo. The receptors derive from a person between 18 and 60 years old who received the Ad26.COV2.S COVID-19 vaccine or a placebo.

The chain recombines TRBV3-1 (or the pseudogene TRBV3-2) with TRBJ1-2; D gene unclear. Per germline, CDR1 LGHDT and CDR2 YNNKEL (reference sequence). This CDR3 contains 13 residues. Trimming took off 4 bases at V and 7 bases at J, with 13 bases between the two ends. Here the CDR3 reads CASSPFLRAGYTF. Written as DNA, the CDR3 is TGTGCCAGCAGCCCTTTCCTTCGAGCTGGCTACACCTTC.

The gene calls are TRBV7-9 and TRBJ2-1; TRBD2 matches 7 bases. The CDR3 contains 15 residues. Germline assignment: CDR1 SEHNR and CDR2 FQNEAQ (reference sequence). After removal of 5 bases from V and 5 bases from J, the junction contained 9 bases not matched to a gene. CDR3 coding DNA: TGTGCCAGCAGCCTTTGGGCGGGGGACGACAATGAGCAGTTCTTC. As protein: CASSLWAGDDNEQFF.